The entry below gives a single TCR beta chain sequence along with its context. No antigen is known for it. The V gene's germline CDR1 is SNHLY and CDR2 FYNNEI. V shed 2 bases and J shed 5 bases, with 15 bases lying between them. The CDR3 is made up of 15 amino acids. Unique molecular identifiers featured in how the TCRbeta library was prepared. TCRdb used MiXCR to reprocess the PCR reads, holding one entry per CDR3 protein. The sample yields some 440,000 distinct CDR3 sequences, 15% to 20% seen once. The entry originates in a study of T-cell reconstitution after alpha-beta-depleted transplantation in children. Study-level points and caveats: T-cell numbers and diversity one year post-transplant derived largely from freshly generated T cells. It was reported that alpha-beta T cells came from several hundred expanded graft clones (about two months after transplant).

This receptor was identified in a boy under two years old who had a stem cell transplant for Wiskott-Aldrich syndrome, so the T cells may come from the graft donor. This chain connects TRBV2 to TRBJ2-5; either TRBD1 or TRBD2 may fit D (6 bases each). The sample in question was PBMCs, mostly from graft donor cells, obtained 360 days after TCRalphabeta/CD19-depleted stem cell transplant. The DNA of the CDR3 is TGTGCCAGCAGTGAAAGCCCGGGGGCGAGGGAGACCCAGTACTTC. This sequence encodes CASSESPGARETQYF.